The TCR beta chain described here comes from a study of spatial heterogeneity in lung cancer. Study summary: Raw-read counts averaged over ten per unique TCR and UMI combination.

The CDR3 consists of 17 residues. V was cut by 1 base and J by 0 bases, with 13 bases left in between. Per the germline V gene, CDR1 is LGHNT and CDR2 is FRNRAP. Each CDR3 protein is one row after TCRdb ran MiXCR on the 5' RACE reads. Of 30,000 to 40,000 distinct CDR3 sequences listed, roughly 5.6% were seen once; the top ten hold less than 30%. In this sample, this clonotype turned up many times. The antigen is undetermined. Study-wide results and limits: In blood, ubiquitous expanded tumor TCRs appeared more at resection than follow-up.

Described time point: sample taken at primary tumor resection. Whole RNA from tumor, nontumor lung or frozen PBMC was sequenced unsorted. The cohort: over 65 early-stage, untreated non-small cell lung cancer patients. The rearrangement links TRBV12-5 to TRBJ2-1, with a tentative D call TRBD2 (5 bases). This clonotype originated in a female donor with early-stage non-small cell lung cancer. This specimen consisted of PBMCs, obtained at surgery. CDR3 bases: TGTGCTAGTGGTTTGGCCCTTAGCGAGGCCTCCTACAATGAGCAGTTCTTC. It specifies CASGLALSEASYNEQFF.